Included here is one T cell receptor beta chain sequence, with context. What it binds is unknown. The junction had 2 bases not matched to a gene; V was cut back by 3 bases and J by 0 bases. There are 16 residues in the CDR3. Germline V lookup: CDR1 SNHLY, CDR2 FYNNEI. This sample is part of a study of shared clonotypes between healthy human individuals. Study findings and constraints: Researchers found naive subsets generally carried larger estimated richness than memory subsets.

Libraries were prepared by immunoSEQ multiplex PCR; TCRdb keeps only in-frame clonotypes and omits some of them. The sample records 600,000 or so clones, roughly 98% being singletons. The naive CD8 population came from CD45RO-negative cells selected for CCR7, without terminally differentiated effector memory CD45RA+ cells. The sequence was obtained from a man in his thirties or forties in good health. The sequenced sample consisted of naive CD8+ T cells sorted from blood. This rearrangement joins TRBV2 to TRBJ2-3, with 11 bases identical to TRBD2. The CDR3 nucleotides read TGTGCCAGCAGTGATTGGACTAGCGGGAGCACAGATACGCAGTATTTT. As protein: CASSDWTSGSTDTQYF.